These 23 T cell receptor beta chains were all obtained from the same sample, sequenced in a study of cytomegalovirus exposure and HLA in healthy donors (dated by TCRdb to about 2017). Receptor libraries were prepared by the immunoSEQ multiplex PCR assay. A mixture of 60 forward primers for TCR Vbeta segments and 13 reverse primers for TCR Jbeta segments was used in the multiplex PCR. TCRdb took over this immuneACCESS table, retaining in-frame rearrangements with V and J assigned. Such tables are incomplete; in checked studies, under half of the missing clones stem from an unresolved V gene, and the remainder is unexplained. Across this sample there are roughly 97,000 clones, with around 82% seen only once. The top ten constitute under 5.5% of the sample. Sequencing used PBMCs. Receptors originate from a man aged 35 to 55 in good health and CMV-seropositive.

DNA for the CDR3: TGCGCCAGCAGCCAAGAGAGGATAGAGACAGGGATCGTGAATGAGCAGTTCTTC. Translated, it gives CASSQERIETGIVNEQFF. This chain links TRBV4-1 with TRBJ2-1; 7 positions agree with TRBD1. The CDR3 length is 18 residues. V shed 0 bases and J 7 bases; nucleotides not matched to a gene: 15. The germline V gene encodes CDR1 MGHRA and CDR2 YSYEKL.

The chain employs TRBV27 and TRBJ1-5; D is unresolved. The V and J ends lost 3 bases and 7 bases respectively, with 7 bases between them. CDR3 length: 12 residues. From germline, CDR1 is MNHEY and CDR2 SMNVEV (reference sequence). The CDR3 sequence is CASSFHRQPQHF. CDR3 in DNA: TGTGCCAGCAGTTTCCACCGGCAGCCCCAGCATTTT.

Worth noting for this clone: The same CDR3 arises from other DNA sequences in this sample as well. The chain links TRBV19 to TRBJ1-1; 8 bases match TRBD1. Germline trimming cut 7 bases from V and 5 bases from J; bases unmatched to any gene: 0. The germline CDR1 and CDR2 sequences are LNHDA and SQIVND (reference sequence). This CDR3 spans 11 amino acids. This CDR3 reads CASNRGTEAFF. The CDR3 DNA follows: TGTGCCAGTAACAGGGGGACTGAAGCTTTCTTT.

This clone was recorded once. The gene calls are TRBV4-1 and TRBJ2-1, with 7 positions matching TRBD1. CDR3 length equals 15 residues. CDR1 and CDR2 (germline): MGHRA, YSYEKL. V trimming: 0 bases; J trimming: 4 bases; junction bases outside the gene matches: 3. CDR3 DNA sequence: TGCGCCAGCAGCCAAGAGGGACAGTCTTACAATGAGCAGTTCTTC. Encoded protein: CASSQEGQSYNEQFF.

V gene TRBV5-4 combines with J gene TRBJ2-2; maybe TRBD1 (5 bases). Trimming left V 4 bases short and J 3 bases short, with 19 bases between. Germline CDR1 and CDR2: SGHNT and YYREEE (reference sequence). This CDR3 spans 17 amino acids. The CDR3 nucleotides are TGTGCCAGCAGCAGCGAGTTAAGTCTGGGGCACACCGGGGAGCTGTTTTTT. It translates to CASSSELSLGHTGELFF.

The CDR3 DNA reads as TGCGCCAGCAGCCCCGGGGCGGGGGGACAGCCCCAGCATTTT. It encodes CASSPGAGGQPQHF. The chain combines TRBV5-1 with TRBJ1-5; D is possibly TRBD1 (5 bases). The CDR3 runs to 14 residues. Germline CDR1 and CDR2: SGHRS and YFSETQ. V was shortened by 4 bases and J by 7 bases, with 15 bases between the two germline ends.

The V and J genes are TRBV23-1 and TRBJ2-3; perhaps TRBD2 as D (5 bases). TRBV23-1 is annotated as an ORF whose role is uncertain. The V end was cut by 3 bases, the J end by 1 base, with 17 bases between. The CDR3 is 17 amino acids. The DNA for the CDR3 is TGCGCCAGCAGTCAGCGCCAAGAGGGTATTCGCACAGATACGCAGTATTTT. It codes for CASSQRQEGIRTDTQYF.

The DNA for the CDR3 is TGTGCCAGCAGTTCCCCAGGGGGGTGGGTGAGGGGCTACACCTTC. The encoded protein is CASSSPGGWVRGYTF. V gene TRBV28 combines with J gene TRBJ1-2, with 7 nucleotides matching TRBD1. Trimming removed 4 bases from V and 8 bases from J; junction bases left unmatched: 13. The germline gives CDR1 MDHEN, CDR2 SYDVKM. The CDR3 loop spans 15 amino acids.

The chain couples TRBV19 to TRBJ1-2, with D unresolved. CDR3 length: 15 residues. V lost 8 bases and J lost 4, with 20 bases in between. Germline V gene lookup returns CDR1 LNHDA and CDR2 SQIVND (reference sequence). The DNA of the CDR3 is TGTGCCAGTCCCCCGAGGAGGACGTTCCCCTATGGCTACACCTTC. As protein: CASPPRRTFPYGYTF.

V usage is TRBV27 and J usage is TRBJ1-4; D might be TRBD1 (6 bases). The CDR3 runs 16 residues. V gave up 0 bases and J gave up 5 bases, with 13 bases separating them. The germline V gene has CDR1 MNHEY and CDR2 SMNVEV (reference sequence). CDR3 sequence (DNA): TGTGCCAGCAGTTTATCGAGCTGGACAGCAAATGAAAAACTGTTTTTT. Its protein product is CASSLSSWTANEKLFF.

The rearrangement links TRBV5-1 to TRBJ2-5, with D maybe TRBD2 (5 bases). Germline V CDR1 and CDR2: SGHRS, YFSETQ. Trimming left V 0 bases short and J 4 bases short, with 10 bases between. CDR3 length: 14 residues. CDR3 amino acids: CASSLEAGGETQYF. The CDR3 coding sequence is TGCGCCAGCAGCTTGGAGGCAGGAGGAGAGACCCAGTACTTC.

The chain uses TRBV5-1 and TRBJ2-1; D is unresolved. There are 15 residues in the CDR3. V was shortened by 2 bases and J by 0 bases, with 9 bases between the two germline ends. In germline, CDR1 is SGHRS, CDR2 YFSETQ. In DNA, the CDR3 is TGCGCCAGCAGCTTAGCCAGGCCCTCCTACAATGAGCAGTTCTTC. Translating gives CASSLARPSYNEQFF.

This chain links TRBV10-3 with TRBJ1-5; D may be TRBD1 (6 bases). There are 15 residues in the CDR3. Trimming removed 3 bases at V and 7 bases at J, with 16 bases between. Germline assignment: CDR1 ENHRY and CDR2 SYGVKD. In nucleotides, the CDR3 is TGTGCCATCAGTGACTACCCGGACAGTGGGCAGCCCCAGCATTTT. The encoded protein is CAISDYPDSGQPQHF.

V gene TRBV2 combines with J gene TRBJ2-2, with 8 positions matching TRBD1. Per the germline V gene, CDR1 is SNHLY and CDR2 is FYNNEI. The CDR3 is 16 residues long. V lost 7 bases and J lost 5; bases outside the gene matches: 12. The CDR3 DNA is TGTGCCAGCACAACCACTCCAGGGGGCGGAACCGGGGAGCTGTTTTTT. This codes for CASTTTPGGGTGELFF.

This clone was detected only a few times. The chain is built from TRBV19 and TRBJ1-2; 7 nucleotides align to TRBD1. The germline CDR1 and CDR2 sequences are LNHDA and SQIVND (reference sequence). The CDR3 extends over 13 amino acids. V was pared by 5 bases and J by 2 bases, with 2 bases of the junction left unmatched. CDR3 residues: CASSDRENYGYTF. CDR3 coding DNA: TGTGCCAGTAGTGACAGGGAGAACTATGGCTACACCTTC. The complete variable domain, with remaining parts taken from reference TRBV19 and TRBJ1-2, reads DGGITQSPKYLFRKEGQNVTLSCEQNLNHDAMYWYRQDPGQGLRLIYYSQIVNDFQKGDIAEGYSVSREKKESFPLTVTSAQKNPTAFYLCASSDRENYGYTFGSGTRLTVV.

The sample holds one count of this clone. The CDR3 sequence: CASSPRGEYEQYF. For the CDR3, the DNA is TGTGCCAGCAGCCCCCGGGGTGAATACGAGCAGTACTTC. The chain recombines TRBV13 with TRBJ2-7; TRBD2 might be the D (5 bases). The V gene lost 5 bases and the J gene lost 4 bases, with 12 bases spanning the gap. The CDR3 runs to 13 residues. Germline CDR1 PRHDT, CDR2 FYEKMQ (reference sequence).

J is TRBJ2-7 and V is TRBV28; D gene uncertain. Trimming shortened V by 3 bases and J by 7 bases, and 16 bases separated the two germline ends. CDR1 and CDR2 from the germline V gene are MDHEN and SYDVKM. The CDR3 has 14 amino acids. CDR3 sequence: CASSFVGGFKEQYF. In DNA form, the CDR3 reads TGTGCCAGCAGTTTTGTCGGTGGTTTCAAGGAGCAGTACTTC.

The chain has TRBV27 and TRBJ2-3; D is possibly TRBD1 (5 bases). V was pared by 0 bases and J by 7 bases, with 11 bases between. CDR1 and CDR2 (germline): MNHEY, SMNVEV (reference sequence). This CDR3 contains 14 residues. The CDR3 spells CASSLSRRAYTQYF. The DNA for the CDR3 is TGTGCCAGCAGTTTATCTCGCAGGGCTTATACGCAGTATTTT.

The V call is TRBV18, the J call TRBJ2-1, with 14 bases lining up with TRBD2. Trimming removed 0 bases from V and 10 bases from J; junction bases left unmatched: 5. Germline V gene data show CDR1 as KGHSH and CDR2 as LQKENI. CDR3 length equals 16 residues. As DNA, the CDR3 is TGTGCCAGCTCACCACCCGGACTAGCGGGAGGAAAAGAGCAGTTCTTC. This codes for CASSPPGLAGGKEQFF.

The genes are TRBV21-1 and TRBJ2-7; the DNA was not used to check the table's D call, TRBD2. TRBV21-1 counts as a pseudogene. The CDR3 length is 16 residues. The CDR3 nucleotides read TGTGCCAGCAGCTTCGCGGGTGCTAGCGGACCCTACGAGCAGTACTTC. The encoded protein is CASSFAGASGPYEQYF.

This clone has a handful of counts. This chain's CDR3 is CASSRDTGTSGRGEQFF. The CDR3 bases are TGCGCCAGCAGCCGAGATACCGGGACTAGCGGGAGAGGTGAGCAGTTCTTC. The rearrangement joins TRBV5-1 to TRBJ2-1, with 14 bases matching TRBD2. Germline assignment: CDR1 SGHRS and CDR2 YFSETQ. The ends lost 4 bases at V and 9 bases at J; junction bases unmatched: 12. The CDR3 totals 17 residues.

This chain connects TRBV6-1 to TRBJ2-3; 7 bases match TRBD1. Germline V gives CDR1 MNHNS, CDR2 SASEGT. With 5 bases clipped from V and 1 base from J, the junction kept 3 bases outside the gene matches. CDR3 length: 14 amino acids. CDR3 DNA sequence: TGTGCCAGCAGTCAAGACAGGGGCACAGATACGCAGTATTTT. This sequence encodes CASSQDRGTDTQYF.

This chain uses TRBV30 with TRBJ2-5, with D possibly being TRBD1 (6 bases). V was shortened by 3 bases and J by 2 bases, with 16 bases between the two germline ends. The germline gives CDR1 GTSNPN, CDR2 SVGIG (reference sequence). This CDR3 region has 15 residues. The CDR3 here is CAWRDVGQIQETQYF. The DNA for the CDR3 is TGTGCCTGGAGGGATGTCGGACAGATTCAAGAGACCCAGTACTTC.